The source of this TCR beta chain is a study of blood T cell repertoires in COVID-19 (dated by TCRdb to between 2020 and 2021). For the study in its entirety: The collaborator samples originated in the United States, Italy and Spain and spanned the acute and convalescent phases of COVID-19. The material from the prospective study consisted of cDNA or gDNA derived from T cells, B-cell-depleted T cells, or PBMCs. Subjects who had been exposed to COVID-19, were actively infected with it, or had recovered from it provided the deeply sampled blood TCRbeta repertoires that made up the dataset. The samples were drawn from the first 160 participants of the ongoing ImmuneRACE study and from over 950 subjects provided by 6 global collaborators. Where available, HLA class I and class II types were taken from metadata supplied by the sample provider and were not determined by assay-based typing. The sample metadata nearly always contained a de-identified subject ID, COVID-19 status, age in years and sex. A freely available public database, intended as a resource for researchers studying the immune response to SARS-CoV-2, is where the repertoires were released.

TCRbeta CDR3 regions were amplified from genomic DNA using the immunoSEQ Assay, a bias-controlled multiplex PCR. The paper's data handling went like this. Nucleated cell counts per sample were estimated from amplification of reference gene primers within the assay. To quantify the absolute abundance of each unique TCRbeta CDR3 rearrangement, sequence reads were collapsed and filtered. For each sample, productive Simpson clonality was calculated by taking the square root of Simpson's diversity index across productive rearrangements. TCRdb stores this immuneACCESS table with in-frame sequences only. Part of the clones is absent; in the studies checked, under half of the shortfall reflects unresolved V genes, and no reason is known for the rest. V and J calls plus clone size are reproduced from that table; the DNA served to infer D and trimming. This sample comprises approximately 300,000 clones, about 93% of them detected only once. The top ten clones comprise roughly 6.8% of the sample.

One collaborating source in Seattle enrolled patients while the patients were actively infected and followed the patients over time throughout the course of disease. The collaborating institutions used their own protocols to collect whole blood in K2EDTA tubes. For TCRbeta analysis, collaborator samples were shipped as frozen whole blood, as isolated PBMCs, or as DNA extracted from either sample type. About this clone: What antigen it recognizes has not been identified. No base qualities exist here, and no much larger clone lies one base off it.

General findings and caveats noted by the study authors: The amount of clinical and demographic metadata varied by source and participant and was provided uncurated.

Including the terminal cysteine and phenylalanine, the CDR3 comprises 14 residues. Only CDR3 DNA remains: 42 bases, in frame from the first base. CDR1 and CDR2 (SGHNT, YYREEE) derive from the germline V gene (reference sequence). V lost 3 bases and J lost 3 bases; the stretch between them is 10 bases long. The specimen was peripheral blood. This chain is built from TRBV5-4 and TRBJ2-1; TRBD2 is possibly the D segment (6 matching bases). The receptor comes from a woman in her thirties with COVID-19, enrolled during active disease. The DNA sequence is given as TGTGCCAGCAGCTCCGGGGGTATCTACAATGAGCAGTTCTTC. Protein translation: CASSSGGIYNEQFF.